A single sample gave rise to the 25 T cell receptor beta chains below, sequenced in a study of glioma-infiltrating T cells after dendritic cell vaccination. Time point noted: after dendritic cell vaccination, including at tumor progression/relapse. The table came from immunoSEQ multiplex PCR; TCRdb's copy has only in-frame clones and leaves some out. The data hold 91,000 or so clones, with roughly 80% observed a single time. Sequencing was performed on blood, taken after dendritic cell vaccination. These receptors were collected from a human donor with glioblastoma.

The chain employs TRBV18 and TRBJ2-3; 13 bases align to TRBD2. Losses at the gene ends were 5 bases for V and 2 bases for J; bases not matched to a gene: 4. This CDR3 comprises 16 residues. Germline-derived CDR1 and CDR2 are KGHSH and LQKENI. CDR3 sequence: CASSALAGGPTDTQYF. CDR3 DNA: TGTGCCAGCTCAGCACTAGCGGGAGGGCCCACAGATACGCAGTATTTT.

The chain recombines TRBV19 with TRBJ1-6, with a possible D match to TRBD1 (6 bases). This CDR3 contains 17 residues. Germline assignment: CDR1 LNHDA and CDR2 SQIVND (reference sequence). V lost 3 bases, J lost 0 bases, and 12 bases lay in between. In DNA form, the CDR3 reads TGTGCCAGTAGTATCCCCCAGGGGAGCTCCTATAATTCACCCCTCCACTTT. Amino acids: CASSIPQGSSYNSPLHF.

The CDR3 loop is CATALEGTGWHEQYF. CDR3 bases: TGTGCCACCGCTTTAGAGGGGACAGGGTGGCACGAGCAGTACTTC. The chain couples TRBV10-3 to TRBJ2-7, with 9 bases identical to TRBD1. The CDR3 is 15 residues long. Trimming at V came to 10 bases and at J to 5 bases, leaving 15 bases not matched to a gene. Germline CDR1 ENHRY, CDR2 SYGVKD.

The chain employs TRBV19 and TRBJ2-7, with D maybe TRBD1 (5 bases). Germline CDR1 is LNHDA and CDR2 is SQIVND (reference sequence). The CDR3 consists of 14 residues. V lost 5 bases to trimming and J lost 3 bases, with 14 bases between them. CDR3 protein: CASSPMTEVYEQYF. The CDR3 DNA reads TGTGCCAGTAGTCCCATGACAGAGGTCTACGAGCAGTACTTC.

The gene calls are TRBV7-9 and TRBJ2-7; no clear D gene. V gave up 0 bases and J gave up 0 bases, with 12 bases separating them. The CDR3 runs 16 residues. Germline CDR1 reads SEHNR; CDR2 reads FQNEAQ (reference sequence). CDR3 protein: CASSLARTHASYEQYF. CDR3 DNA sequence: TGTGCCAGCAGCTTAGCCCGCACTCACGCCTCCTACGAGCAGTACTTC.

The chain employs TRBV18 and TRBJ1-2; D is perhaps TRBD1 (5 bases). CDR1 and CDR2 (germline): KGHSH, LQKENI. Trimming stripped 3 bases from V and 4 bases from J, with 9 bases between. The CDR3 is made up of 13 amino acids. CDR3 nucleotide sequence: TGTGCCAGCTCACCTCAGGGCCCCTATGGCTACACCTTC. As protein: CASSPQGPYGYTF.

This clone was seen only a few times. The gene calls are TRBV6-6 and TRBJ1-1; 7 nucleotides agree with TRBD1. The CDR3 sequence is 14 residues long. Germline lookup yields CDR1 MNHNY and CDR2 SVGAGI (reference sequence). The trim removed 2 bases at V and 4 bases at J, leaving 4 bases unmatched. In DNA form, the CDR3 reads TGTGCCAGCAGTTACGAGGGGGCTGGCACTGAAGCTTTCTTT. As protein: CASSYEGAGTEAFF.

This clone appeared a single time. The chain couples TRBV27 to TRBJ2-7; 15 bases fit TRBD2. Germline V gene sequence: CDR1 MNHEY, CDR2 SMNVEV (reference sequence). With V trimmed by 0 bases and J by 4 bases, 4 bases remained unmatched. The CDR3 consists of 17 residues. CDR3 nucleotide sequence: TGTGCCAGCAGTTTATCCGGCGGGACTAGCGGGAGGTACGAGCAGTACTTC. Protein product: CASSLSGGTSGRYEQYF.

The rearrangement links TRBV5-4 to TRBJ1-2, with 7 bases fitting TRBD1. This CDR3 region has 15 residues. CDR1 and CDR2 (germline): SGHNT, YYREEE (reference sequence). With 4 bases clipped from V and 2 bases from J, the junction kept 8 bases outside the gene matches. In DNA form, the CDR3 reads TGTGCCAGCAGCCACAAAAGACAGGGAAACTATGGCTACACCTTC. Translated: CASSHKRQGNYGYTF.

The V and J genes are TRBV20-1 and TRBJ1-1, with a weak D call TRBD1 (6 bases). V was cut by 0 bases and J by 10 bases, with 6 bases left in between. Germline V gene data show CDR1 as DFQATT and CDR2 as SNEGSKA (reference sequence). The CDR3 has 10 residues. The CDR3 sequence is CSAREGAAFF. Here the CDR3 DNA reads TGCAGTGCTAGAGAGGGGGCAGCTTTCTTT.

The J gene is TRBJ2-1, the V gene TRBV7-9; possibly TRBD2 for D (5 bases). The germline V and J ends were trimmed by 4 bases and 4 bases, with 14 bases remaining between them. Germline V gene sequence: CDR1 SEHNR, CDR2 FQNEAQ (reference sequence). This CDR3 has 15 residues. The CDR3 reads CASSSEGDRYNEQFF. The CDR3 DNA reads TGTGCCAGCAGCTCCGAGGGTGATCGGTACAATGAGCAGTTCTTC.

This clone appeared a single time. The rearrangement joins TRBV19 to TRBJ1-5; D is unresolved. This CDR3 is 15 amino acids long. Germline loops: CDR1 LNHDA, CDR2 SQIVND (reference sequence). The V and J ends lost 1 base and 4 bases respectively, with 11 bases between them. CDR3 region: CASSIVHEGNQPQHF. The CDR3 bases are TGTGCCAGTAGTATAGTCCACGAGGGAAATCAGCCCCAGCATTTT.

The CDR3 loop is CASGRLAGPLETQYF. CDR3 bases: TGCGCCAGCGGTAGACTAGCGGGGCCTCTAGAGACCCAGTACTTC. This chain joins TRBV5-1 and TRBJ2-5; 11 positions agree with TRBD2. Trimming took 7 bases from V and 4 from J; bases not matched to a gene: 9. Germline CDR1 is SGHRS and CDR2 is YFSETQ. This CDR3 is built from 15 residues.

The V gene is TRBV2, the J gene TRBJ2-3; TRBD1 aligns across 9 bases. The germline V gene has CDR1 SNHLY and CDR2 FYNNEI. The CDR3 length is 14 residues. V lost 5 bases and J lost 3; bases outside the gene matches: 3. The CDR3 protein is CASSRGTGTDTQYF. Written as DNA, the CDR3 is TGTGCCAGCAGTCGCGGGACAGGGACAGATACGCAGTATTTT. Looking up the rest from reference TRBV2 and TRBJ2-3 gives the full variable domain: EPEVTQTPSHQVTQMGQEVILRCVPISNHLYFYWYRQILGQKVEFLVSFYNNEISEKSEIFDDQFSVERPDGSNFTLKIRSTKLEDSAMYFCASSRGTGTDTQYFGPGTRLTVL.

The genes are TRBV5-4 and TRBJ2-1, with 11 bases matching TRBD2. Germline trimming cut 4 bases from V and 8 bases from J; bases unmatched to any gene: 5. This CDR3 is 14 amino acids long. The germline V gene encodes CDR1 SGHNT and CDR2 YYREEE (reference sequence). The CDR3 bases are TGTGCCAGCAGCACGGTTAGCGGGAGGGATGAGCAGTTCTTC. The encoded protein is CASSTVSGRDEQFF.

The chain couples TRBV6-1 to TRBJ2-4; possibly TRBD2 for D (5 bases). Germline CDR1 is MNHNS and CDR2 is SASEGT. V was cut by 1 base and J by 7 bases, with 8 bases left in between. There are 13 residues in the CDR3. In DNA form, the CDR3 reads TGTGCCAGCAGTGAAGTCCCTAGCAACATTCAGTACTTC. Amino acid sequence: CASSEVPSNIQYF.

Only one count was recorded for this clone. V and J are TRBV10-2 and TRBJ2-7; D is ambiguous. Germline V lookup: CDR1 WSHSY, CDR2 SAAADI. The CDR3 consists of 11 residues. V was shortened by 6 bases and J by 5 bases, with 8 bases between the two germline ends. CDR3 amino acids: CASSSVDEQYF. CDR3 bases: TGCGCCAGCAGCTCCGTCGACGAGCAGTACTTC.

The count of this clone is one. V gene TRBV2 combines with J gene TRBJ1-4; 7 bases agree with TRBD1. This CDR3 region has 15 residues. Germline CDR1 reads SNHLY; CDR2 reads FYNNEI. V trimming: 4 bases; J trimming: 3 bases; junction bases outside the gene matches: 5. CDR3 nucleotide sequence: TGTGCCAGCAGTGCTTCCGGGACAGCTAATGAAAAACTGTTTTTT. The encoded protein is CASSASGTANEKLFF.

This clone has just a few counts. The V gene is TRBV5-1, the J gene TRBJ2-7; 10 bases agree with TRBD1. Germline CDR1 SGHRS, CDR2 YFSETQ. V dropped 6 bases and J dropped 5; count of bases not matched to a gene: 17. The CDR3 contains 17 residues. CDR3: CASTWGTGVKRWDEQYF. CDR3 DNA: TGCGCCAGCACCTGGGGGACAGGGGTCAAACGTTGGGACGAGCAGTACTTC. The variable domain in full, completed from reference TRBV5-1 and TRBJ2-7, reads KAGVTQTPRYLIKTRGQQVTLSCSPISGHRSVSWYQQTPGQGLQFLFEYFSETQRNKGNFPGRFSGRQFSNSRSEMNVSTLELGDSALYLCASTWGTGVKRWDEQYFGPGTRLTVT.

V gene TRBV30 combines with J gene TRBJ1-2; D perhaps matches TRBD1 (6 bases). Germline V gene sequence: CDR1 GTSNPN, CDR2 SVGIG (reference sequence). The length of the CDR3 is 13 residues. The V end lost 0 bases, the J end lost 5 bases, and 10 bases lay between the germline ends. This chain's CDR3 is CAWSVPGEYGYTF. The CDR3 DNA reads TGTGCCTGGAGTGTTCCAGGGGAGTATGGCTACACCTTC.

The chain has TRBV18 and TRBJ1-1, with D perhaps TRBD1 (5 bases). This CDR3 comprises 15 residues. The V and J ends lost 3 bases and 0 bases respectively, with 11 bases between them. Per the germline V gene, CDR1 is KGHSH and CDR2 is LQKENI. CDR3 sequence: CASSPQQEMNTEAFF. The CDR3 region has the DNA TGTGCCAGCTCACCGCAACAGGAGATGAACACTGAAGCTTTCTTT.

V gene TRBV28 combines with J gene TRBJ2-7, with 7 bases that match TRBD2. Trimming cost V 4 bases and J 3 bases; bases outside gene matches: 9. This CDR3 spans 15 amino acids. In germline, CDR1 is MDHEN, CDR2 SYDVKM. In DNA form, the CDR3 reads TGTGCCAGCAGTTCCCCGGGACTACCAAACTACGAGCAGTACTTC. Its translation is CASSSPGLPNYEQYF.

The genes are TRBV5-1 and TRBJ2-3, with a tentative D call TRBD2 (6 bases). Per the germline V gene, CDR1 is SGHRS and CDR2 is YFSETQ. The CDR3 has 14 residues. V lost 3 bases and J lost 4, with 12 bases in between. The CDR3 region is CASSSETRSDTQYF. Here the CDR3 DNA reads TGCGCCAGCAGCTCCGAGACTAGGTCAGATACGCAGTATTTT.

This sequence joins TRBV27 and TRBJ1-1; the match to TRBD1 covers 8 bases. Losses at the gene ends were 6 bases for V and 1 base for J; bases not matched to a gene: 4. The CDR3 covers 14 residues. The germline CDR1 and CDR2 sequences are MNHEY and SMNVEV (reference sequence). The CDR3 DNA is TGTGCCAGCAGAGGACAGGGCCAGAACACTGAAGCTTTCTTT. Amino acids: CASRGQGQNTEAFF.

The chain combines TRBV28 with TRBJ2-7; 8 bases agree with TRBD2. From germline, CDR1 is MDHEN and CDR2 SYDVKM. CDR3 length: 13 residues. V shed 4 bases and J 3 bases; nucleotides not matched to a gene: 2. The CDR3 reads CASSYSGIYEQYF. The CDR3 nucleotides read TGTGCCAGCAGTTATAGCGGGATCTACGAGCAGTACTTC.